The T cell receptor (beta chain) under discussion was sequenced for a study of post-analysis software for immune sequencing data. Study findings and constraints: Roughly 5 TRBV segments occurring more often in patients than controls included TRBV5-6, TRBV5-1 and TRBV20-1.

A few counts support this clonotype. The antigen remains unidentified. Every TCR beta cDNA library bore unique molecular identifiers. TCRdb re-called the PCR reads through MiXCR, storing one row per CDR3 protein. The repertoire holds a few hundred thousand distinct CDR3 sequences, with 30% to 40% as singletons. V was cut by 2 bases and J by 4 bases, with 8 bases left in between. The CDR3 extends over 13 amino acids. Germline CDR1 reads MNHEY; CDR2 reads SVGAGI. The sequence was obtained from a girl aged 2-10 years with multiple sclerosis. This chain connects TRBV6-5 to TRBJ1-2; D is possibly TRBD1 (6 bases). Sequencing was carried out using blood. In nucleotides, the CDR3 is TGTGCCAGCAGTTACCCGGGGGCCTATGGCTACACCTTC. Translation gives CASSYPGAYGYTF.